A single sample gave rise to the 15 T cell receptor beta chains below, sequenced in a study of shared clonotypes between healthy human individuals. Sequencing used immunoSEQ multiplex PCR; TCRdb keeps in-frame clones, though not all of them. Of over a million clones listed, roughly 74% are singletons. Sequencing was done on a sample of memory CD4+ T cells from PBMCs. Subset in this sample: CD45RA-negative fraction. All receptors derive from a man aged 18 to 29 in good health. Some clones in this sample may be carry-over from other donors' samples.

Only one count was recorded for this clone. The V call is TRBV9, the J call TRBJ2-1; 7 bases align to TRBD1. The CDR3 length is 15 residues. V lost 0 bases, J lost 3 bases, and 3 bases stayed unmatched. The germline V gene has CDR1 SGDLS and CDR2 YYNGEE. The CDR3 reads CASSVGTGFYNEQFF. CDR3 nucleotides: TGTGCCAGCAGCGTAGGGACAGGTTTCTACAATGAGCAGTTCTTC.

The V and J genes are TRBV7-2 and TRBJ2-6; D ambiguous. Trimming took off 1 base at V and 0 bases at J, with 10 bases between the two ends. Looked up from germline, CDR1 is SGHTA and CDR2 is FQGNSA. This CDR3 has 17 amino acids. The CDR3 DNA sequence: TGTGCCAGCAGCTTAGATTTGGGCCTCTCTGGGGCCAACGTCCTGACTTTC. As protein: CASSLDLGLSGANVLTF.

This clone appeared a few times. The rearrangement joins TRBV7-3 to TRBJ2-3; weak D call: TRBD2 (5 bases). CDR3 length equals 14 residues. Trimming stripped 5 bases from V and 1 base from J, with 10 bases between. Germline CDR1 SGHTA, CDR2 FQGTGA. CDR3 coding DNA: TGTGCCAGCAGCCCCCCCGGGGGCACAGATACGCAGTATTTT. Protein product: CASSPPGGTDTQYF.

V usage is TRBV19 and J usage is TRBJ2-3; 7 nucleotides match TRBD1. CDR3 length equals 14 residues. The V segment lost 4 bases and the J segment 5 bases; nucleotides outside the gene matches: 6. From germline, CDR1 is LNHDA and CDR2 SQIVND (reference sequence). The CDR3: CASSNDRAKDTQYF. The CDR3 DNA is TGTGCCAGTAGTAACGACAGGGCTAAAGATACGCAGTATTTT.

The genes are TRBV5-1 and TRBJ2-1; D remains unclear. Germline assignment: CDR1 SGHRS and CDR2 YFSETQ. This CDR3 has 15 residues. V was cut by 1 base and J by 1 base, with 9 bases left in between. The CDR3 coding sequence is TGCGCCAGCAGCTTGCAGTCCGTATCCTACAATGAGCAGTTCTTC. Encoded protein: CASSLQSVSYNEQFF.

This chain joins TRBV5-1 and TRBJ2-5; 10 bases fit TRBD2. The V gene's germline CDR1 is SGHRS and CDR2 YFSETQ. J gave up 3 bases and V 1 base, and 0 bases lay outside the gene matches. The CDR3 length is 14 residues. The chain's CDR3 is CASSLSGREETQYF. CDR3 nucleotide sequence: TGCGCCAGCAGCTTGAGCGGGAGGGAAGAGACCCAGTACTTC.

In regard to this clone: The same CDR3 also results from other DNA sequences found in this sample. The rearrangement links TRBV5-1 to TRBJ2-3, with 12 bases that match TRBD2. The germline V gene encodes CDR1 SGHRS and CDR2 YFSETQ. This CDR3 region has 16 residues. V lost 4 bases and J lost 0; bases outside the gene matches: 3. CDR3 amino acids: CASSLGLAGSTDTQYF. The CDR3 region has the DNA TGCGCCAGCAGCCTTGGACTAGCGGGGAGCACAGATACGCAGTATTTT. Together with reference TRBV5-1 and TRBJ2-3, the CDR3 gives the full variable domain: KAGVTQTPRYLIKTRGQQVTLSCSPISGHRSVSWYQQTPGQGLQFLFEYFSETQRNKGNFPGRFSGRQFSNSRSEMNVSTLELGDSALYLCASSLGLAGSTDTQYFGPGTRLTVL.

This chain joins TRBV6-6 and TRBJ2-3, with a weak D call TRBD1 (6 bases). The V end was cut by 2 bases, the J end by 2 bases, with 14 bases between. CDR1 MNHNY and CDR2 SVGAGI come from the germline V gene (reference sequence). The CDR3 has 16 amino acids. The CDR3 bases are TGTGCCAGCAGTTACGGTTTCAGGGGTGACACAGATACGCAGTATTTT. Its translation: CASSYGFRGDTDTQYF.

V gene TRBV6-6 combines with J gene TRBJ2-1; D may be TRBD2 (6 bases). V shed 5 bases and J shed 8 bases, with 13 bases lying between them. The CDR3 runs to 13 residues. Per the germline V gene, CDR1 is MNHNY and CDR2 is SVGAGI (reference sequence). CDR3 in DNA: TGTGCCAGCAGTCCGACTAGGACCTATGAGCAGTTCTTC. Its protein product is CASSPTRTYEQFF.

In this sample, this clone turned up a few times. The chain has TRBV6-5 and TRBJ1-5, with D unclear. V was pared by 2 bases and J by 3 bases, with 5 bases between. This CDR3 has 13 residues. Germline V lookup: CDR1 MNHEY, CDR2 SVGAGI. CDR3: CASSYTINQPQHF. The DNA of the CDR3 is TGTGCCAGCAGTTACACCATCAATCAGCCCCAGCATTTT.

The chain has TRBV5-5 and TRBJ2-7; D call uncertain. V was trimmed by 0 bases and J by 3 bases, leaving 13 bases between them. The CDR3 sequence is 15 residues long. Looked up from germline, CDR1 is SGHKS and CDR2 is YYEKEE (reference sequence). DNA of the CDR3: TGTGCCAGCAGCTTGGATCTTCGGCTGGGCTACGAGCAGTACTTC. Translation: CASSLDLRLGYEQYF. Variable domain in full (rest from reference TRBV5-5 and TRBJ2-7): DAGVTQSPTHLIKTRGQQVTLRCSPISGHKSVSWYQQVLGQGPQFIFQYYEKEERGRGNFPDRFSARQFPNYSSELNVNALLLGDSALYLCASSLDLRLGYEQYFGPGTRLTVT.

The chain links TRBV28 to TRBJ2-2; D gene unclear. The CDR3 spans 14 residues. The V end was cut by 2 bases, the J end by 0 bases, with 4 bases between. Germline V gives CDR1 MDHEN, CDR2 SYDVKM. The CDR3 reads CASSLVANTGELFF. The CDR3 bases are TGTGCCAGCAGTTTAGTAGCGAACACCGGGGAGCTGTTTTTT. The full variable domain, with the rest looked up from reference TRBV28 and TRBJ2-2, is DVKVTQSSRYLVKRTGEKVFLECVQDMDHENMFWYRQDPGLGLRLIYFSYDVKMKEKGDIPEGYSVSREKKERFSLILESASTNQTSMYLCASSLVANTGELFFGEGSRLTVL.

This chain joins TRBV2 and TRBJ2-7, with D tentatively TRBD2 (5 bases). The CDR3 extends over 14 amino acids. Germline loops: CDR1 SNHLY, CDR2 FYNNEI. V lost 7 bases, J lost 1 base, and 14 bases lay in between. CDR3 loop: CASKSSTGSYEQYF. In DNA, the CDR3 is TGTGCCAGCAAGTCTAGCACGGGATCCTACGAGCAGTACTTC.

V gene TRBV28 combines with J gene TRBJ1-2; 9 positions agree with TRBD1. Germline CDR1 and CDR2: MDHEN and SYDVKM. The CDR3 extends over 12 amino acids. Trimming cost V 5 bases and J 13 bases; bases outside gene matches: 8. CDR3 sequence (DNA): TGTGCCAGCAGTCACCGGGACAGGGCTTTCACCTTC. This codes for CASSHRDRAFTF.

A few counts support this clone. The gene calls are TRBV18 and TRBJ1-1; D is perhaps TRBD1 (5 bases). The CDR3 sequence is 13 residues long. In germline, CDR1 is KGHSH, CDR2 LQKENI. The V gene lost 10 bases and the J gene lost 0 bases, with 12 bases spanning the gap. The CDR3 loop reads CANRRDLNTEAFF. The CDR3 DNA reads TGTGCCAATCGGAGGGACCTGAACACTGAAGCTTTCTTT. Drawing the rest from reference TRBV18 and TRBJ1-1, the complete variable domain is NAGVMQNPRHLVRRRGQEARLRCSPMKGHSHVYWYRQLPEEGLKFMVYLQKENIIDESGMPKERFSAEFPKEGPSILRIQQVVRGDSAAYFCANRRDLNTEAFFGQGTRLTVV.